This record covers a single T cell receptor (beta chain). Its specificity is unknown. The data belong to a study of cytomegalovirus exposure and HLA in healthy donors. Study-level points and caveats: Roughly even sequencing depth across donors was the assumption behind the presence/absence analyses. Later analysis suggested most CMV-associated TCR beta chains were HLA-restricted. Highly shared variants forming one cluster were likely a sequencing artifact.

The germline CDR1 and CDR2 sequences are SQVTM and ANQGSEA. This CDR3 region has 14 residues. The germline V and J ends were trimmed by 7 bases and 0 bases, with 15 bases remaining between them. Vbeta (60) and Jbeta (13) primers were used in the PCR. Only in-frame clones appear in the TCRdb table, and some are missing; sequencing was by immunoSEQ multiplex PCR. The data show almost 65,000 clones, with around four fifths seen just once and about 5% held by the top ten. Material: PBMCs. J is TRBJ1-1 and V is TRBV29-1, with D possibly being TRBD1 (6 bases). The clonotype was recovered from a male donor in good health and CMV-seropositive. The CDR3 nucleotides read TGCAGCGCCCGTGAACAGGGACTGAACACTGAAGCTTTCTTT. Its translation is CSAREQGLNTEAFF.